This note documents a single T cell receptor (beta chain) sequence. Its antigen is as yet unknown. The entry originates in a study of Ad26.COV2.S vaccination and SARS-CoV-2 variants. In the study overall: The trial was COV1001 and the donor's arm was Ad26.COV2.S. Ad26.COV2.S, an intramuscular injection, was given once or twice 56 days apart. Study results and limitations: The study found higher spike-specific TCR breadth in vaccine than placebo recipients.

This sample's treatment: approximately 18 received Ad26.COV2.S at low or high dose, single or two shots; several received placebo; per-sample allocation not given. All samples were drawn on day 63, counting from the first vaccine or placebo injection. The table came from immunoSEQ multiplex PCR; TCRdb's copy has only in-frame clones and leaves some out. Of roughly 300,000 clones in the sample, 65% to 90% were seen once. The germline V gene encodes CDR1 SNHLY and CDR2 FYNNEI. This CDR3 has 14 residues. The germline V and J ends were trimmed by 8 bases and 7 bases, with 18 bases remaining between them.

This receptor was taken from a person aged 18 to 65 who received the Ad26.COV2.S COVID-19 vaccine or a placebo. The specimen comprised peripheral blood, sampled in a trial of Ad26.COV2.S vaccine versus placebo. The genes are TRBV2 and TRBJ2-1; a possible D gene is TRBD2 (6 bases). The CDR3 here is CASAGTIGWNEQFF. The CDR3 region has the DNA TGTGCCAGCGCGGGAACGATAGGGTGGAATGAGCAGTTCTTC.